These 13 T cell receptor beta chains came from one sample sequenced in a study of OX40 agonist ivuxolimab in advanced cancers. Produced via immunoSEQ multiplex PCR; TCRdb's table is partial and in-frame only. The sample yields approximately 100,000 clones, 90% seen once. This sample comprised CD4+ or CD8+ T cells sorted from blood, obtained in a trial of the OX40 agonist ivuxolimab. The receptors come from an adult with an advanced solid tumor such as melanoma, head and neck, liver or kidney cancer.

The V gene is TRBV7-2, the J gene TRBJ2-5, with D perhaps matching TRBD2 (6 bases). Trimming stripped 5 bases from V and 3 bases from J, with 22 bases between. Germline CDR1 SGHTA, CDR2 FQGNSA. This CDR3 region has 17 residues. The CDR3 sequence is CASSTGVSLLAKETQYF. Here the CDR3 DNA reads TGTGCCAGCAGCACGGGGGTTTCACTCCTAGCAAAAGAGACCCAGTACTTC.

V usage is TRBV2 and J usage is TRBJ1-1; D gene unclear. The V gene's germline CDR1 is SNHLY and CDR2 FYNNEI. The CDR3 has 14 residues. Trimming left V 6 bases short and J 3 bases short, with 14 bases between. The CDR3 sequence: CASRGPSWDTEAFF. In DNA, the CDR3 is TGTGCCAGCAGGGGCCCTTCATGGGACACTGAAGCTTTCTTT.

J is TRBJ2-3 and V is TRBV11-3, with TRBD1 identical over 9 bases. The length of the CDR3 is 16 residues. V lost 3 bases, J lost 1 base, and 5 bases stayed unmatched. Germline values: CDR1 SGHNT, CDR2 YENEEA. This CDR3 reads CASSFGQGRGTDTQYF. In DNA form, the CDR3 reads TGTGCCAGCAGCTTCGGACAGGGGAGGGGCACAGATACGCAGTATTTT.

This chain joins TRBV4-3 and TRBJ2-1; no clear D. The V gene's germline CDR1 is LGHNA and CDR2 YSLEER. The CDR3 covers 14 residues. The V gene lost 3 bases and the J gene lost 5 bases, with 11 bases spanning the gap. CDR3 region: CASSHVGTHNEQFF. The CDR3 DNA is TGCGCCAGCAGCCACGTAGGCACCCACAATGAGCAGTTCTTC.

This chain connects TRBV5-1 to TRBJ2-3; 11 bases align to TRBD1. Trimming at V came to 4 bases and at J to 3 bases, leaving 1 base not matched to a gene. The CDR3 covers 14 residues. Germline values: CDR1 SGHRS, CDR2 YFSETQ. The CDR3 DNA reads TGCGCCAGCAGCGGGGACAGGGGGACAGATACGCAGTATTTT. Translation: CASSGDRGTDTQYF. Based on the CDR3 plus reference TRBV5-1 and TRBJ2-3, the full variable domain is KAGVTQTPRYLIKTRGQQVTLSCSPISGHRSVSWYQQTPGQGLQFLFEYFSETQRNKGNFPGRFSGRQFSNSRSEMNVSTLELGDSALYLCASSGDRGTDTQYFGPGTRLTVL.

The V call is TRBV11-1, the J call TRBJ2-7, with TRBD2 matching over 7 bases. CDR1 and CDR2 from the germline V gene are SGHAT and FQDESV (reference sequence). This CDR3 is built from 15 residues. The junction had 3 bases not matched to a gene; V was cut back by 1 base and J by 0 bases. CDR3 coding DNA: TGTGCCAGCAGCTTAGGTCCTAGCGGCTCCTACGAGCAGTACTTC. It yields the protein CASSLGPSGSYEQYF. Full variable domain (outside the CDR3, taken from reference TRBV11-1 and TRBJ2-7): EAEVAQSPRYKITEKSQAVAFWCDPISGHATLYWYRQILGQGPELLVQFQDESVVDDSQLPKDRFSAERLKGVDSTLKIQPAELGDSAMYLCASSLGPSGSYEQYFGPGTRLTVT.

The chain carries TRBV7-9 and TRBJ2-7; tentative D call: TRBD2 (6 bases). The CDR3 contains 15 residues. Deletions cut 1 base from V and 2 bases from J, with 12 bases between. Germline lookup yields CDR1 SEHNR and CDR2 FQNEAQ (reference sequence). This chain's CDR3 is CASSLDGGRTYEQYF. CDR3 bases: TGTGCCAGCAGCTTAGACGGGGGACGGACCTACGAGCAGTACTTC.

The chain links TRBV18 to TRBJ2-7; perhaps TRBD2 as D (6 bases). The CDR3 has 15 residues. V was pared by 2 bases and J by 2 bases, with 13 bases between. Germline assignment: CDR1 KGHSH and CDR2 LQKENI. CDR3 nucleotides: TGTGCCAGCTCACCATACGGCGGGGCCACCTACGAGCAGTACTTC. Translating gives CASSPYGGATYEQYF.

The rearrangement links TRBV6-6 to TRBJ1-1; TRBD1 matches at 12 bases. J lost 6 bases, V lost 5 bases, and 7 bases had no gene match. CDR1 and CDR2 (germline): MNHNY, SVGAGI (reference sequence). This CDR3 is 15 amino acids long. DNA for the CDR3: TGTGCCAGCAGTGCGGGACAGGGGGCTAAGGCTGAAGCTTTCTTT. This encodes CASSAGQGAKAEAFF.

This rearrangement joins TRBV10-3 to TRBJ2-7; the D gene is possibly TRBD1 (6 bases). V lost 4 bases, J lost 6 bases, and 19 bases lay in between. Germline V gene sequence: CDR1 ENHRY, CDR2 SYGVKD. The CDR3 length is 15 residues. This chain's CDR3 is CAISGRPTRGGEQYF. The CDR3 DNA sequence: TGTGCCATCAGTGGCCGACCAACCAGAGGGGGCGAGCAGTACTTC.

This chain connects TRBV27 to TRBJ2-1; no firm D call. Germline values: CDR1 MNHEY, CDR2 SMNVEV (reference sequence). The CDR3 totals 15 residues. The V gene lost 2 bases and the J gene lost 6 bases, with 14 bases spanning the gap. This CDR3 reads CASSLGPRSVNEQFF. The CDR3 nucleotides read TGTGCCAGCAGTTTAGGCCCCCGGTCGGTCAATGAGCAGTTCTTC.

The chain carries TRBV4-1 and TRBJ2-2; no clear D. Trimming left V 1 base short and J 1 base short, with 4 bases between. CDR1 and CDR2 from the germline V gene are MGHRA and YSYEKL. The CDR3 is made up of 14 amino acids. Here the CDR3 reads CASSQVGNTGELFF. The DNA for the CDR3 is TGCGCCAGCAGCCAAGTCGGGAACACCGGGGAGCTGTTTTTT.

This CDR3 is CASSRTSGSLRYEQYF. CDR3 DNA: TGTGCCAGCAGCCGGACTAGCGGGAGTCTTAGGTACGAGCAGTACTTC. The chain employs TRBV11-2 and TRBJ2-7; 13 bases fit TRBD2. Germline CDR1 reads SGHAT; CDR2 reads FQNNGV. The length of the CDR3 is 16 residues. Losses at the gene ends were 5 bases for V and 4 bases for J; bases not matched to a gene: 8.